This entry concerns a single T cell receptor (beta chain). CDR1 is MNHNS and CDR2 is SASEGT in the germline V gene. V lost 0 bases, J lost 2 bases, and 8 bases lay in between. The CDR3 has 16 residues. Produced via immunoSEQ multiplex PCR; TCRdb's table is partial and in-frame only. In the table there are about 150,000 clones, about nine tenths of which are singletons. The sample comes from a study of blood T cell repertoires in COVID-19. On the study more broadly: Acute and convalescent COVID-19 specimens originated in the United States, Italy and Spain.

The rearrangement links TRBV6-1 to TRBJ2-6, with D possibly matching TRBD1 (6 bases). Sequences were obtained from peripheral blood. This receptor was identified in a woman aged 45-60 years with acute or convalescent COVID-19. CDR3 bases: TGTGCCAGCAGTGAAGCGGGGGCAGCTGGGGCCAACGTCCTGACTTTC. Protein product: CASSEAGAAGANVLTF.